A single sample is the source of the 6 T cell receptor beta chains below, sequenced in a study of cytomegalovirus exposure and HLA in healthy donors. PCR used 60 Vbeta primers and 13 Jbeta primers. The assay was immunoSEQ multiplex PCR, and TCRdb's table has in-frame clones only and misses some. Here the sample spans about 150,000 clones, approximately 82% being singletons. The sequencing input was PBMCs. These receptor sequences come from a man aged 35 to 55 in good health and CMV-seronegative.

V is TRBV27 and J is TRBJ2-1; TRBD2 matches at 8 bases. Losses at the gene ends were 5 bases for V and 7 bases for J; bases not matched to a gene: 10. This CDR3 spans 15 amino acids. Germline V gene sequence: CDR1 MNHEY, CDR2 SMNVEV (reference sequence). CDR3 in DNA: TGTGCCAGCAGTCGCCTAGCGGGCCCCCTTAATGAGCAGTTCTTC. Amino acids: CASSRLAGPLNEQFF.

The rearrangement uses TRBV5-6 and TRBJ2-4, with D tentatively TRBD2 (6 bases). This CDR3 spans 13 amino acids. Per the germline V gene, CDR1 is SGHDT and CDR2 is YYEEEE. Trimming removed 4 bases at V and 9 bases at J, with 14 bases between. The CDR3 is CASSPLARAIQYF. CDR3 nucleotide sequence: TGTGCCAGCAGCCCCCTAGCGAGGGCCATTCAGTACTTC. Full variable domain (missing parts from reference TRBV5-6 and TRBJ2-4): DAGVTQSPTHLIKTRGQQVTLRCSPKSGHDTVSWYQQALGQGPQFIFQYYEEEERQRGNFPDRFSGHQFPNYSSELNVNALLLGDSALYLCASSPLARAIQYFGAGTRLSVL.

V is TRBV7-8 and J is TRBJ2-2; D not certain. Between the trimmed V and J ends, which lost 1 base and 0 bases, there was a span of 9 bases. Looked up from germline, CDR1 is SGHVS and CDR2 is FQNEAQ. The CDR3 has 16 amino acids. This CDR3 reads CASSLGRTANTGELFF. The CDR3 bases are TGTGCCAGCAGCTTAGGGAGAACCGCGAACACCGGGGAGCTGTTTTTT.

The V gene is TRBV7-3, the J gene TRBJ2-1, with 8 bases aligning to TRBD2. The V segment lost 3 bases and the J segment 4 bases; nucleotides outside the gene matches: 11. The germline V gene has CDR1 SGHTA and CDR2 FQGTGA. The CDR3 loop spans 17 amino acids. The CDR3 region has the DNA TGTGCCAGCAGCTTGGCCCCGCTCGCGGGGGGTTACAATGAGCAGTTCTTC. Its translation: CASSLAPLAGGYNEQFF.

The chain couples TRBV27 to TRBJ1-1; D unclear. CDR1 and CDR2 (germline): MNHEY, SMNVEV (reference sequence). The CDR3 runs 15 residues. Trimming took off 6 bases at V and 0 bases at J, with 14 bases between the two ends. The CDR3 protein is CASRPGRALNTEAFF. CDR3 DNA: TGTGCCAGCAGACCCGGGCGGGCTTTGAACACTGAAGCTTTCTTT.

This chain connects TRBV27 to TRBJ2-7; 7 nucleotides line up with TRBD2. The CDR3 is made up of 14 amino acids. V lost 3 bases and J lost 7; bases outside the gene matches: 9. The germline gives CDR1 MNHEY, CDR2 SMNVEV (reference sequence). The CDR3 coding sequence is TGTGCCAGCAGTTTGGGCGGGAGCTCCCGGGAGCAGTACTTC. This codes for CASSLGGSSREQYF.